This T cell receptor (beta chain) was captured by sequencing in a study of blood T cells in healthy people across ages (dated by TCRdb to between 2014 and 2017). Notes on the research overall: In model experiments, roughly one uniquely barcoded TCR beta cDNA molecule per two T cells was captured by template switching. For two donors (one aged 18 to 29 and one aged 80 or older), the study analyzed two additional independent replicas of 1 million unique cDNA reads from the same blood draw. To avoid experimental bias, donors of different ages were distributed randomly across sequencing lanes. Four age groups were formed from the donors: young (average 16 years), middle-aged (just under 40), aged (about 62) and long-lived (about 80). To track age-related changes in TCR beta repertoire diversity, the study relied on deep sequencing normalized with unique cDNA molecular identifiers. Overall study outcomes, separate from this receptor: Observed TCR beta diversity correlated strongly with the percentage of naive T cells measured by flow cytometry. Conclusive comparison of naive and antigen-experienced compartments was prevented by the profiling of bulk unsorted PBMCs. Estimates of total diversity from one million sequenced T cells were regarded as lower bounds and underestimates. Observed TCR beta diversity per million T cells fell roughly linearly with age, and a significant reduction was already apparent by age approximately 41. Because donor CMV infection status was unknown, age-related changes in expanded clonotypes were potentially confounded. Compared with the aged group, the long-lived group had more naive CD4+ T cells, fewer expanded clones and increased TCR diversity, suggesting age selection.

This clonotype was seen more than once but under ten times. Its antigen has not been determined. No base qualities exist here, and no much larger clone lies one base off it. Libraries were made using 5' RACE. Sequenced using an Illumina HiSeq 2500. A second roughly 6 to 12 cycle PCR used a sample-barcoded 5' primer and a J-beta primer mix. Each TCR beta cDNA molecule received a unique molecular identifier from a template-switch 5' adaptor carrying 12 random nucleotides. Each sample yielded at least 3 million CDR3-containing paired-end reads. The Mint cDNA synthesis kit, primed by a TRBC-specific oligonucleotide, was used to synthesize first-strand cDNA from all RNA. Following uracil-DNA glycosylase treatment, a first 18-cycle PCR with universal primers M1SS and BC2_uni_R was performed on all cDNA. The paper's data handling went like this. Normalization of each sample was performed by random selection of 1 million high-quality reads, each carrying a distinct molecular identifier. Instead of being binned into consensus sequences, reads with shared molecular identifiers were discarded. MiTCR, set to a Q25 quality threshold and the strictest error-elimination algorithm, was used for CDR3 identification, clonotype clustering and error correction. A nonparametric unseen species model using Euler transformation provided a lower-bound estimate of total TCR beta diversity. TCRdb applied fastp at Q25 and MiXCR to the public reads, then kept only in-frame beta chains. Rows merge per CDR3 protein into single entries with the most common DNA and genes. The V and J calls come from TCRdb's annotation, not from the publication. Within this sample are roughly 800,000 distinct CDR3 sequences, with 58% of them counted one time only. The ten largest clones capture 22% of the sample.

Donors were a few dozen systemically healthy Caucasian individuals from Russia aged roughly 6 to 95 years. Each donor gave roughly 11 milliliters of peripheral blood, drawn into EDTA-treated Vacutainer tubes. PBMCs were isolated by Ficoll-Paque density-gradient centrifugation, with at least 7 million obtained per sample. Total RNA, at least 6 micrograms per sample, was extracted from PBMCs with Trizol reagent. The percentages of naive CD45RAhigh/CD27high T cells were determined by flow cytometry on a PBMC aliquot from every donor. From V the trimming removes 1 base and from J it removes 6 bases, while the gene matches leave 11 bases of the junction unaccounted for. The CDR3 goes from the cysteine to the phenylalanine over 17 residues. The kept DNA is CDR3 alone, 51 bases in frame from the first base. CDR1 and CDR2, looked up from the germline V gene, are SGHTA and FQGNSA.

This receptor was obtained from a man younger than 40 in good health. The specimen was blood. The chain uses TRBV7-2 and TRBJ2-3; 9 junctional bases match TRBD2. The sequenced DNA is TGTGCCAGCAGCTTAGTTCCGCCAGCTAGCGGGAAGGATACGCAGTATTTT. Translated, this gives CASSLVPPASGKDTQYF. Extended through the reference TRBV7-2 and TRBJ2-3 proteins, this CDR3 yields the full variable domain: GAGVSQSPSNKVTEKGKDVELRCDPISGHTALYWYRQSLGQGLEFLIYFQGNSAPDKSGLPSDRFSAERTGGSVSTLTIQRTQQEDSAVYLCASSLVPPASGKDTQYFGPGTRLTVL.